This entry describes one T cell receptor (beta chain). This specimen belongs to a study of blood T cell repertoires in COVID-19. Measured with immunoSEQ multiplex PCR; TCRdb has only the in-frame clones, and not every one. The sample lists some 200,000 clones, 82% occurring once. The CDR3 length is 13 residues. The germline gives CDR1 SNHLY, CDR2 FYNNEI. V gave up 3 bases and J gave up 6 bases, with 9 bases separating them. Sequencing used peripheral blood. The chain recombines TRBV2 with TRBJ1-5; the D is unclear. The clonotype was recovered from a woman in her thirties or forties with acute or convalescent COVID-19. CDR3 nucleotides: TGTGCCAGCAGTGATAGAGGTACTCAGCCCCAGCATTTT. Amino acids: CASSDRGTQPQHF. Drawing the rest from reference TRBV2 and TRBJ1-5, the complete variable domain is EPEVTQTPSHQVTQMGQEVILRCVPISNHLYFYWYRQILGQKVEFLVSFYNNEISEKSEIFDDQFSVERPDGSNFTLKIRSTKLEDSAMYFCASSDRGTQPQHFGDGTRLSIL.